This T cell receptor (beta chain) derives from a study of memory CD4+ T cells and cytomegalovirus serostatus. The sort gate was single viable CD3+CD4+CD8-CD45RO+ cells for memory CD4+ T cells. This CDR3 comprises 15 residues. Sequencing was performed with immunoSEQ multiplex PCR; in TCRdb, only in-frame clones are kept and a portion is missing. The sample holds 30,000 to 45,000 clones, around three quarters seen once. The sample taken for sequencing was memory CD4+ T cells from blood. The chain recombines TRBV21-1 with TRBJ1-2. TRBV21-1 represents a pseudogene. The TCR originated in an adult in good health and CMV-seropositive. CDR3 loop: CASSKAGPPGYGYTF. DNA for the CDR3: TGTGCCAGCAGCAAAGCCGGGCCGCCTGGCTATGGCTACACCTTC.